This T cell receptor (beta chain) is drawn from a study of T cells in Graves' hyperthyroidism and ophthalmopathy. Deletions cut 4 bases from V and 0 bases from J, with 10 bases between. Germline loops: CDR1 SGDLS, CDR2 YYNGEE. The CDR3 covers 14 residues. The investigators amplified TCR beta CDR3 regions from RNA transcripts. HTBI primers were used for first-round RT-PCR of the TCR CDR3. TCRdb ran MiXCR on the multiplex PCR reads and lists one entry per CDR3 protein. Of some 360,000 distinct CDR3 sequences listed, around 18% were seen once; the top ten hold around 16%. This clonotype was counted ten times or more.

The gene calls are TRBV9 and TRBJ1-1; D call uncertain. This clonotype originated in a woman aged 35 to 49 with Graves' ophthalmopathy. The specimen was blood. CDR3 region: CASSSTSMNTEAFF. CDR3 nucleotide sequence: TGTGCCAGCAGCTCAACATCGATGAACACTGAAGCTTTCTTT.